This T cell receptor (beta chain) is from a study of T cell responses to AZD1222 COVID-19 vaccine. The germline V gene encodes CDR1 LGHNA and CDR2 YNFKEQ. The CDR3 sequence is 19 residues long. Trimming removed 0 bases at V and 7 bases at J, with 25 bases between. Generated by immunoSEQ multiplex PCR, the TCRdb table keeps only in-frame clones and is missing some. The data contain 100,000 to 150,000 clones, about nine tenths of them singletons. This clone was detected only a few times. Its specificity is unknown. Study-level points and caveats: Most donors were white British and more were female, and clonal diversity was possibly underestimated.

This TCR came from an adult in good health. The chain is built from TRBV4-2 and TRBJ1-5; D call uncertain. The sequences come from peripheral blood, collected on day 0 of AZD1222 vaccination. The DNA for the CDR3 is TGTGCCAGCAGCCAAGATGACGGAACCACCGGGTCCTTCGGACAGCCCCAGCATTTT. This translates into CASSQDDGTTGSFGQPQHF.